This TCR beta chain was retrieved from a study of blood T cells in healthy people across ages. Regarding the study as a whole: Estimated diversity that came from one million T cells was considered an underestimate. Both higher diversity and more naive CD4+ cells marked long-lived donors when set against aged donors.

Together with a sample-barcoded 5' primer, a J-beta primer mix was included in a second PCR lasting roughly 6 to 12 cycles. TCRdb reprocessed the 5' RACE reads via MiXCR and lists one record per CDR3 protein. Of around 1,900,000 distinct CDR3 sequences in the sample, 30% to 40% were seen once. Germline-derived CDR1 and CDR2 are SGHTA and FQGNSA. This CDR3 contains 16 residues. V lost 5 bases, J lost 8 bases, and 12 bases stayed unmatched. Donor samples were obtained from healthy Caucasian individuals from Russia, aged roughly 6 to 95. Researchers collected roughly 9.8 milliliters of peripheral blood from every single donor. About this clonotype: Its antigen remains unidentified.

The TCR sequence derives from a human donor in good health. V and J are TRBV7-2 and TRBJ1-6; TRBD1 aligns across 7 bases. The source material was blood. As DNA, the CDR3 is TGTGCCAGCAGCATCGGGACAGCCCCGGTGGATTCACCCCTCCACTTT. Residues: CASSIGTAPVDSPLHF.